One sample yielded the 20 T cell receptor beta chains listed below, sequenced in a study of shared clonotypes between healthy human individuals. Using immunoSEQ multiplex PCR, the repertoire was profiled, and TCRdb retains in-frame clones only, with some absent. The table shows 2 million to 3 million clones, with roughly 93% occurring only once. Sample: naive CD4+ T cells from PBMCs. Noted subset: CD45RA+ positively selected. All receptors come from a man between 18 and 35 years old in good health. Some clones in this sample may be carry-over from other donors' samples.

V gene TRBV28 combines with J gene TRBJ1-6; D remains unclear. The V end was cut by 1 base, the J end by 10 bases, with 5 bases between. Germline-derived CDR1 and CDR2 are MDHEN and SYDVKM. The CDR3 length is 12 residues. The CDR3 DNA reads as TGTGCCAGCAGTTTATTGAGGTCACCCCTCCACTTT. Translating it yields CASSLLRSPLHF.

This clone was counted a single time. The gene calls are TRBV10-2 and TRBJ2-2; D remains ambiguous. Germline V gene sequence: CDR1 WSHSY, CDR2 SAAADI. V was clipped by 5 bases and J by 0 bases, with 7 bases between them. The CDR3 runs to 14 residues. CDR3 sequence (DNA): TGCGCCAGCAGTAGCAACGCGAACACCGGGGAGCTGTTTTTT. Residues: CASSSNANTGELFF.

The chain carries TRBV7-2 and TRBJ2-1, with 8 bases matching TRBD2. The trim removed 4 bases at V and 7 bases at J, leaving 15 bases unmatched. The CDR3 totals 17 residues. Germline CDR1 SGHTA, CDR2 FQGNSA. The CDR3 region is CASSSPGGGGRRNEQFF. The CDR3, as DNA: TGTGCCAGCAGCTCCCCCGGCGGGGGCGGGAGGCGAAATGAGCAGTTCTTC.

The CDR3 reads CASRPRLYSPLHF. In DNA form, the CDR3 reads TGTGCCAGCCGCCCACGGCTATATTCACCCCTCCACTTT. J is TRBJ1-6 and V is TRBV7-2; D call uncertain. Trimming removed 8 bases at V and 8 bases at J, with 13 bases between. The germline CDR1 and CDR2 sequences are SGHTA and FQGNSA. The CDR3 is 13 residues long.

This chain joins TRBV5-1 and TRBJ1-5, with D perhaps TRBD1 (5 bases). Trimming left V 0 bases short and J 7 bases short, with 14 bases between. The CDR3 sequence is 15 residues long. CDR1 SGHRS and CDR2 YFSETQ come from the germline V gene. CDR3 nucleotide sequence: TGCGCCAGCAGCTTGGCAGGGAGGGCCTTGCAGCCCCAGCATTTT. The encoded protein is CASSLAGRALQPQHF.

The chain uses TRBV5-1 and TRBJ2-5; tentative D call: TRBD2 (6 bases). The CDR3 runs to 11 residues. Germline assignment: CDR1 SGHRS and CDR2 YFSETQ. The ends were cut back, 5 bases at V and 5 bases at J, with 7 bases in the middle. DNA of the CDR3: TGCGCCAGCAGGGAGGGGGAGACCCAGTACTTC. Residues: CASREGETQYF.

The genes are TRBV5-1 and TRBJ2-3, with D perhaps TRBD2 (5 bases). V lost 2 bases and J 2 bases, leaving 12 bases between the germline ends. This CDR3 is 15 amino acids long. CDR1 and CDR2 (germline): SGHRS, YFSETQ. The CDR3 DNA follows: TGCGCCAGCAGCTTCGCGGGTCCACCCACAGATACGCAGTATTTT. Protein sequence: CASSFAGPPTDTQYF.

The CDR3 DNA sequence: TGTGCCAGCAGCTCGCACAGGGAAAGGTCTGAAGCTTTCTTT. It is translated as CASSSHRERSEAFF. V is TRBV7-2 and J is TRBJ1-1; possibly TRBD1 for D (6 bases). Germline CDR1 reads SGHTA; CDR2 reads FQGNSA. V was trimmed by 4 bases and J by 6 bases, leaving 15 bases between them. The CDR3 sequence is 14 residues long.

This sequence joins TRBV5-1 and TRBJ1-1; D unresolved. Between the trimmed V and J ends, which lost 4 bases and 0 bases, there was a span of 13 bases. Germline CDR1 is SGHRS and CDR2 is YFSETQ. The CDR3 sequence is 15 residues long. In DNA, the CDR3 is TGCGCCAGCAGCGACGGACGGATCATGAACACTGAAGCTTTCTTT. Protein: CASSDGRIMNTEAFF. Using reference TRBV5-1 and TRBJ1-1 for the parts outside the CDR3, the full variable domain is KAGVTQTPRYLIKTRGQQVTLSCSPISGHRSVSWYQQTPGQGLQFLFEYFSETQRNKGNFPGRFSGRQFSNSRSEMNVSTLELGDSALYLCASSDGRIMNTEAFFGQGTRLTVV.

The gene calls are TRBV5-1 and TRBJ2-7, with a possible D match to TRBD1 (5 bases). V was trimmed by 4 bases and J by 7 bases, leaving 18 bases between them. CDR3 length: 14 residues. CDR1 is SGHRS and CDR2 is YFSETQ in the germline V gene. For the CDR3, the DNA is TGCGCCAGCAGCGCGCAGGGCCCAAGCAAAGAGCAGTACTTC. Translation: CASSAQGPSKEQYF.

This chain uses TRBV5-1 with TRBJ2-3; TRBD2 agrees at 9 bases. With 4 bases clipped from V and 5 bases from J, the junction kept 5 bases outside the gene matches. Germline values: CDR1 SGHRS, CDR2 YFSETQ. The CDR3 covers 14 residues. This chain's CDR3 is CASSPPTSGDTQYF. The CDR3, as DNA: TGCGCCAGCAGCCCTCCGACTAGCGGAGATACGCAGTATTTT.

The gene calls are TRBV10-3 and TRBJ2-7; 8 bases are shared with TRBD1. The CDR3 loop spans 15 amino acids. The germline gives CDR1 ENHRY, CDR2 SYGVKD. Germline trimming cut 2 bases from V and 3 bases from J; bases unmatched to any gene: 6. This CDR3 reads CAISEGDRGGYEQYF. CDR3 nucleotides: TGTGCCATCAGTGAGGGTGACAGGGGAGGCTACGAGCAGTACTTC.

The chain carries TRBV7-3 and TRBJ2-3; 8 nucleotides agree with TRBD2. CDR1 is SGHTA and CDR2 is FQGTGA in the germline V gene. The ends lost 2 bases at V and 4 bases at J; junction bases unmatched: 8. The CDR3 is made up of 16 amino acids. The CDR3 here is CASSLGAGVRADTQYF. The DNA for the CDR3 is TGTGCCAGCAGCTTAGGAGCGGGAGTGAGGGCAGATACGCAGTATTTT.

The genes are TRBV9 and TRBJ2-3, with 8 bases lining up with TRBD2. Germline assignment: CDR1 SGDLS and CDR2 YYNGEE. The CDR3 extends over 17 amino acids. The ends lost 4 bases at V and 3 bases at J; junction bases unmatched: 13. CDR3 loop: CASSPLEGSGITDTQYF. Here the CDR3 DNA reads TGTGCCAGCAGCCCCCTCGAGGGTAGCGGGATTACAGATACGCAGTATTTT.

The chain combines TRBV7-2 with TRBJ2-1; TRBD2 is a possible D gene (5 bases). Trimming left V 3 bases short and J 4 bases short, with 13 bases between. Germline V lookup: CDR1 SGHTA, CDR2 FQGNSA. The CDR3 is made up of 15 amino acids. The CDR3: CASSLREAQYNEQFF. CDR3 DNA sequence: TGTGCCAGCAGCTTGAGGGAAGCGCAGTACAATGAGCAGTTCTTC. The full variable domain, its missing parts supplied by reference TRBV7-2 and TRBJ2-1, is GAGVSQSPSNKVTEKGKDVELRCDPISGHTALYWYRQSLGQGLEFLIYFQGNSAPDKSGLPSDRFSAERTGGSVSTLTIQRTQQEDSAVYLCASSLREAQYNEQFFGPGTRLTVL.

The J gene is TRBJ2-1, the V gene TRBV9, with D perhaps matching TRBD1 or TRBD2 (5 bases each). The CDR3 contains 15 residues. Looked up from germline, CDR1 is SGDLS and CDR2 is YYNGEE. V lost 6 bases and J 0 bases, leaving 13 bases between the germline ends. In nucleotides, the CDR3 is TGTGCCAGCACCAGGGACGCTGGCTCCTACAATGAGCAGTTCTTC. This encodes CASTRDAGSYNEQFF. The full variable domain, in which reference TRBV9 and TRBJ2-1 provide the parts outside the CDR3, is DSGVTQTPKHLITATGQRVTLRCSPRSGDLSVYWYQQSLDQGLQFLIQYYNGEERAKGNILERFSAQQFPDLHSELNLSSLELGDSALYFCASTRDAGSYNEQFFGPGTRLTVL.

The chain links TRBV29-1 to TRBJ2-5; TRBD1 matches 10 bases. Gene TRBJ2-7 matches the end of the DNA better, so the J call may be wrong. Germline V CDR1 and CDR2: SQVTM, ANQGSEA. The CDR3 runs 13 residues. The CDR3 region is CSVVTGGPYEQYF. Here the CDR3 DNA reads TGCAGCGTCGTGACAGGGGGCCCCTACGAGCAGTACTTC.

The chain uses TRBV2 and TRBJ2-2; TRBD1 is a possible D gene (5 bases). Germline CDR1 and CDR2: SNHLY and FYNNEI. The CDR3 runs to 15 residues. The V end was cut by 8 bases, the J end by 4 bases, with 17 bases between. CDR3 region: CASGKQGRFTGELFF. CDR3 DNA: TGTGCCAGCGGGAAGCAGGGTCGATTCACCGGGGAGCTGTTTTTT.

In the case of this clone: This specimen includes other DNA sequences encoding the same CDR3. The chain joins TRBV18 to TRBJ1-1; D is uncertain. The ends were cut back, 1 base at V and 1 base at J, with 10 bases in the middle. This CDR3 contains 15 residues. Germline V lookup: CDR1 KGHSH, CDR2 LQKENI. CDR3 protein: CASSPLGQANTEAFF. The DNA of the CDR3 is TGTGCCAGCTCACCACTGGGTCAGGCGAACACTGAAGCTTTCTTT.

The chain has TRBV5-6 and TRBJ2-1; 9 nucleotides match TRBD1. The V gene end was trimmed by 3 bases and the J gene end by 8 bases; junction bases not matched to a gene: 9. Germline V gene data show CDR1 as SGHDT and CDR2 as YYEEEE. The length of the CDR3 is 15 residues. The CDR3 spells CASSSGTGYIHEQFF. CDR3 nucleotide sequence: TGTGCCAGCAGCTCCGGGACAGGGTATATCCATGAGCAGTTCTTC. Supplemented by reference TRBV5-6 and TRBJ2-1, the full variable domain reads DAGVTQSPTHLIKTRGQQVTLRCSPKSGHDTVSWYQQALGQGPQFIFQYYEEEERQRGNFPDRFSGHQFPNYSSELNVNALLLGDSALYLCASSSGTGYIHEQFFGPGTRLTVL.